The 25 T cell receptor beta chains given below trace back to one sample, sequenced in a study of OX40 agonist ivuxolimab in advanced cancers. Data came from immunoSEQ multiplex PCR; TCRdb stores just in-frame clones and leaves some out. Counted here are 75,000 to 80,000 clones, about 93% occurring once; the ten biggest clones make up about a fifth. This material consisted of CD4+ or CD8+ T cells sorted from blood, taken in a trial of the OX40 agonist ivuxolimab. Every receptor here comes from an adult with an advanced solid tumor such as melanoma, head and neck, liver or kidney cancer.

The rearrangement uses TRBV7-9 and TRBJ1-4; 8 positions match TRBD1. The CDR3 consists of 16 residues. Germline values: CDR1 SEHNR, CDR2 FQNEAQ (reference sequence). V dropped 1 base and J dropped 3; count of bases not matched to a gene: 4. The CDR3 is CASSLGRGLPNEKLFF. In nucleotides, the CDR3 is TGTGCCAGCAGCTTAGGCAGGGGGCTTCCTAATGAAAAACTGTTTTTT.

The rearrangement joins TRBV19 to TRBJ2-7, with D possibly being TRBD2 (6 bases). There are 16 residues in the CDR3. Germline CDR1 reads LNHDA; CDR2 reads SQIVND (reference sequence). Trimming took 0 bases from V and 2 from J, leaving 14 bases between them. The CDR3: CASSIESGGGTYEQYF. CDR3 nucleotides: TGTGCCAGTAGTATAGAATCGGGTGGAGGGACCTACGAGCAGTACTTC.

V usage is TRBV18 and J usage is TRBJ1-2, with TRBD1 matching 8 bases. The germline CDR1 and CDR2 sequences are KGHSH and LQKENI. CDR3 length equals 15 residues. V gave up 3 bases and J gave up 4 bases; unmatched junction bases: 7. CDR3 DNA sequence: TGTGCCAGCTCACCCGGACAGGGAAGAAGCTATGGCTACACCTTC. This gives the protein CASSPGQGRSYGYTF.

The rearrangement joins TRBV5-8 to TRBJ1-2; a possible D gene is TRBD1 (6 bases). From germline, CDR1 is SGHTS and CDR2 YDEGEE. CDR3 size: 14 residues. Trimming cost V 3 bases and J 8 bases, with 17 bases left between them. Here the CDR3 DNA reads TGTGCCAGCAGCTCCAGGGGAGACGTAAGCGGCTACACCTTC. Amino acid sequence: CASSSRGDVSGYTF.

The chain has TRBV28 and TRBJ2-7; D is tentatively TRBD1 or TRBD2 (5 bases each). This CDR3 has 15 amino acids. Per the germline V gene, CDR1 is MDHEN and CDR2 is SYDVKM. V was trimmed by 7 bases and J by 3 bases, leaving 19 bases between them. CDR3 DNA: TGTGCCAGCACCCTTTTCCGGGACGGAATCTACGAGCAGTACTTC. This codes for CASTLFRDGIYEQYF.

The count of this clone is one. The J gene is TRBJ2-1, the V gene TRBV14; D not certain. The CDR3 runs to 17 residues. Germline V gives CDR1 SGHDN, CDR2 FVKESK. The germline V and J ends were trimmed by 3 bases and 4 bases, with 19 bases remaining between them. The CDR3 DNA reads TGTGCCAGCAGCCAGTCCATGACAAGGTCCGCTTACAATGAGCAGTTCTTC. Translating it yields CASSQSMTRSAYNEQFF. Supplemented by reference TRBV14 and TRBJ2-1, the full variable domain reads EAGVTQFPSHSVIEKGQTVTLRCDPISGHDNLYWYRRVMGKEIKFLLHFVKESKQDESGMPNNRFLAERTGGTYSTLKVQPAELEDSGVYFCASSQSMTRSAYNEQFFGPGTRLTVL.

V is TRBV29-1 and J is TRBJ2-7; 8 bases map to TRBD1. The V and J ends lost 6 bases and 0 bases, in that order; junction bases with no gene match: 4. Germline V gene lookup returns CDR1 SQVTM and CDR2 ANQGSEA. The CDR3 consists of 13 residues. CDR3: CSVRQGNSYEQYF. In DNA, the CDR3 is TGCAGCGTCCGACAGGGGAACTCCTACGAGCAGTACTTC.

This chain uses TRBV7-9 with TRBJ2-1; D is perhaps TRBD2 (6 bases). Germline V CDR1 and CDR2: SEHNR, FQNEAQ (reference sequence). Trimming shortened V by 5 bases and J by 8 bases, and 10 bases separated the two germline ends. This CDR3 is 12 amino acids long. CDR3 DNA: TGTGCCAGCAGCCGAGGGACTGATGAGCAGTTCTTC. Protein: CASSRGTDEQFF.

The rearrangement links TRBV28 to TRBJ1-2; D is possibly TRBD1 (5 bases). With 4 bases removed from V and 0 bases from J, the gap between germline ends came to 12 bases. Per the germline V gene, CDR1 is MDHEN and CDR2 is SYDVKM. This CDR3 has 15 amino acids. DNA of the CDR3: TGTGCCAGCAGTTCCACAGGCGAAGCTAACTATGGCTACACCTTC. As protein: CASSSTGEANYGYTF.

The rearrangement uses TRBV21-1 and TRBJ2-7; the D call TRBD2 from the table was never checked on the DNA. TRBV21-1 is shown as a pseudogene. The CDR3 has 16 amino acids. The chain's CDR3 is CASSKKEGQGSYEQYF. The CDR3, as DNA: TGTGCCAGCAGCAAGAAGGAGGGGCAGGGATCCTACGAGCAGTACTTC.

The rearrangement joins TRBV27 to TRBJ1-5; D not certain. The CDR3 has 14 residues. CDR1 is MNHEY, CDR2 SMNVEV, per germline (reference sequence). Trimming cost V 5 bases and J 5 bases, with 13 bases left between them. The CDR3 coding sequence is TGTGCCAGCAGTCCCATTGGGCGAGATCAGCCCCAGCATTTT. Translating gives CASSPIGRDQPQHF.

CDR3: CASSLVLGQGRGADTQYF. CDR3 bases: TGTGCCAGCAGCCTCGTCCTGGGACAGGGCCGAGGGGCAGATACGCAGTATTTT. The chain employs TRBV7-3 and TRBJ2-3; 9 bases are shared with TRBD1. The germline V gene has CDR1 SGHTA and CDR2 FQGTGA. The ends lost 5 bases at V and 4 bases at J; junction bases unmatched: 16. This CDR3 contains 18 residues.

V and J are TRBV6-6 and TRBJ2-7; the D is unclear. The germline V gene encodes CDR1 MNHNY and CDR2 SVGAGI (reference sequence). The CDR3 runs to 14 residues. V was shortened by 4 bases and J by 2 bases, with 12 bases between the two germline ends. The CDR3 reads CASSSLLDPYEQYF. CDR3 sequence (DNA): TGTGCCAGCAGTTCCCTCCTCGACCCCTACGAGCAGTACTTC.

J is TRBJ1-2 and V is TRBV7-9; no definite D call. CDR1 SEHNR and CDR2 FQNEAQ come from the germline V gene (reference sequence). Trimming took 1 base from V and 5 from J, leaving 2 bases between them. The CDR3 consists of 11 residues. The CDR3 is CASSLDYGYTF. The CDR3 DNA reads TGTGCCAGCAGCTTAGATTATGGCTACACCTTC.

The chain carries TRBV9 and TRBJ2-2, with D perhaps assigned TRBD1 or TRBD2 (7 bases each). This CDR3 comprises 15 residues. The germline gives CDR1 SGDLS, CDR2 YYNGEE. The germline V and J ends were trimmed by 5 bases and 1 base, with 12 bases remaining between them. In nucleotides, the CDR3 is TGTGCCAGCAGGCAGGGGGGGTTGAACACCGGGGAGCTGTTTTTT. Protein product: CASRQGGLNTGELFF.

This sequence joins TRBV28 and TRBJ2-1; D call uncertain. V dropped 1 base and J dropped 6 bases, with 7 bases sitting between them. The germline V gene encodes CDR1 MDHEN and CDR2 SYDVKM. The CDR3 is 13 residues long. CDR3 region: CASSLFNRNEQFF. Here the CDR3 DNA reads TGTGCCAGCAGTTTATTTAACCGCAATGAGCAGTTCTTC.

CDR3 sequence: CASSLDRGPQHF. CDR3 coding DNA: TGTGCCAGCAGCCTGGACAGGGGGCCCCAGCATTTT. The chain couples TRBV5-4 to TRBJ1-5; TRBD1 matches 9 bases. CDR3 size: 12 residues. From germline, CDR1 is SGHNT and CDR2 YYREEE (reference sequence). With 4 bases clipped from V and 9 bases from J, the junction kept 2 bases outside the gene matches.

CDR3 amino acids: CASSWLLGRNLVNEQFF. CDR3 sequence (DNA): TGTGCCAGCAGTTGGTTATTAGGGCGGAACCTGGTCAATGAGCAGTTCTTC. The gene calls are TRBV5-8 and TRBJ2-1; D is ambiguous. Germline V gene data show CDR1 as SGHTS and CDR2 as YDEGEE. The CDR3 covers 17 residues. The germline V and J ends were trimmed by 5 bases and 6 bases, with 24 bases remaining between them.

This chain uses TRBV7-2 with TRBJ1-2; D not resolved. CDR3 size: 13 residues. V gave up 5 bases and J gave up 1 base, with 8 bases separating them. Germline V gene data show CDR1 as SGHTA and CDR2 as FQGNSA. The CDR3 sequence is CASSATDNYGYTF. CDR3 nucleotide sequence: TGTGCCAGCAGCGCAACAGATAACTATGGCTACACCTTC.

The chain recombines TRBV6-1 with TRBJ2-7; 8 bases map to TRBD1. The CDR3 runs 14 residues. Germline CDR1 is MNHNS and CDR2 is SASEGT. The junction had 4 bases not matched to a gene; V was cut back by 3 bases and J by 3 bases. CDR3 sequence (DNA): TGTGCCAGCAGTGACAGGGGGCCCAACTACGAGCAGTACTTC. Protein sequence: CASSDRGPNYEQYF.

The rearrangement uses TRBV7-9 and TRBJ1-2; 10 bases align to TRBD1. Germline V lookup: CDR1 SEHNR, CDR2 FQNEAQ (reference sequence). J gave up 3 bases and V 5 bases, and 6 bases lay outside the gene matches. The CDR3 covers 15 residues. CDR3: CASSPTTGGYYGYTF. The CDR3, as DNA: TGTGCCAGCAGCCCGACGACAGGGGGCTACTATGGCTACACCTTC.

The V and J genes are TRBV7-9 and TRBJ1-1, with 8 positions matching TRBD1. V shed 1 base and J 5 bases; nucleotides not matched to a gene: 6. CDR1 is SEHNR and CDR2 is FQNEAQ in the germline V gene (reference sequence). This CDR3 has 15 residues. CDR3 sequence reads: CASSLVAGGFTEAFF. In DNA, the CDR3 is TGTGCCAGCAGCTTAGTAGCAGGGGGCTTTACTGAAGCTTTCTTT.

The chain carries TRBV7-9 and TRBJ1-1, with a weak D call TRBD1 (6 bases). The CDR3 has 14 amino acids. Between the trimmed V and J ends, which lost 1 base and 11 bases, there was a span of 17 bases. Germline assignment: CDR1 SEHNR and CDR2 FQNEAQ (reference sequence). CDR3 DNA: TGTGCCAGCAGCTTAGTGGGCTGGGGGGCCGATGCTTTCTTT. It yields the protein CASSLVGWGADAFF.

The chain has TRBV7-8 and TRBJ2-7, with TRBD2 matching over 9 bases. The germline CDR1 and CDR2 sequences are SGHVS and FQNEAQ. Germline trimming cut 2 bases from V and 5 bases from J; bases unmatched to any gene: 13. There are 17 residues in the CDR3. CDR3 in amino acids: CASSLNSGRLGSDEQYF. CDR3 coding DNA: TGTGCCAGCAGCTTAAACAGCGGGAGGCTAGGTAGCGACGAGCAGTACTTC.

This chain joins TRBV27 and TRBJ2-7, with D perhaps matching TRBD2 (5 bases). The CDR3 covers 13 residues. Germline CDR1 is MNHEY and CDR2 is SMNVEV (reference sequence). With 6 bases removed from V and 0 bases from J, the gap between germline ends came to 9 bases. CDR3 sequence: CASSTRSSYEQYF. Here the CDR3 DNA reads TGTGCCAGCAGCACTAGGAGCTCCTACGAGCAGTACTTC.